This T cell receptor (beta chain) was sequenced in a study of T cell repertoires in cytomegalovirus infection. Details on this clonotype: Its antigen is undetermined.

In TCRdb, the reads were re-called with MiXCR into one record per CDR3 protein. The table has fewer than 650,000 distinct CDR3 sequences, 40% seen once. The material sequenced was cultured PBMCs, taken from culture after CMV antigen stimulation. The sequence came from a human donor in good health (CMV status not recorded). Some clones in this sample may be carry-over from other donors' samples.

In DNA, the CDR3 is TGTGCCAGCAGCCAAGATCCCGGGGGGAGCTCCTACAATGAGCAGTTCTTC. This encodes CASSQDPGGSSYNEQFF. This chain uses TRBV4-2 with TRBJ2-1; 7 bases fit TRBD2. V dropped 0 bases and J dropped 0; count of bases not matched to a gene: 5. CDR1 LGHNA and CDR2 YNFKEQ come from the germline V gene. This CDR3 is 17 amino acids long.